This T cell receptor beta chain was retrieved from a study of cytomegalovirus exposure and HLA in healthy donors. Study-wide results and limits: Per a later analysis, 15,000 to 20,000 TCR beta sequences showed association with HLA alleles at 0.05 false discovery rate. Because they were indistinguishable, some V segments, including TRBV6-2 and TRBV6-3, were excluded.

A word on this clone: Antigen unknown. This sample also contains other DNA sequences that code for the same CDR3.

V was clipped by 4 bases and J by 0 bases, with 11 bases between them. Germline lookup yields CDR1 SGHRS and CDR2 YFSETQ. The CDR3 loop spans 15 amino acids. This PCR relied on a set of 60 Vbeta primers and 13 Jbeta primers. Authors' processing steps: Around 9.9 million shared chains were among the about 80 million unique TCR beta chains that a later analysis counted. Generated by immunoSEQ multiplex PCR, the TCRdb table keeps only in-frame clones and is missing some. Clonal size and the V and J genes are those of that table, whereas D and trimming came from the DNA. The sample consists of under 150,000 clones, around 84% of them appearing once.

This receptor was taken from a man aged 50 to 60 in good health and CMV-seronegative. Sequencing was carried out using PBMCs. The genes are TRBV5-1 and TRBJ1-5, with D hard to call. The CDR3 coding sequence is TGCGCCAGCAGCCTAGAGGGTAATAGCAATCAGCCCCAGCATTTT. It specifies CASSLEGNSNQPQHF.